The sequence of this T cell receptor beta chain was determined in a study of siplizumab effects on memory and regulatory T cells. General study results and limits: Naive T cells seemed more diverse than memory cells; they also seemed major alloresponse contributors. In siplizumab conditions, mappable alloreactive CD4+ clones averaged around 69% Treg-derived, against around 30% in controls. The drug siplizumab significantly decreased the alloreactive sequences that could be traced to unstimulated CD4+ memory cells.

The assay covered roughly 97,000 TCR templates per sample. Clones were read by immunoSEQ multiplex PCR, and TCRdb kept only the in-frame ones, dropping some. The sample comprises around 94,000 clones, about 94% of which are singletons, and around 1.1% rests with the top ten. The V gene's germline CDR1 is SGHTA and CDR2 FQGNSA. Trimming took off 6 bases at V and 1 base at J, with 6 bases between the two ends. CDR3 size: 12 residues. With respect to this clone: Its specificity is unknown.

This rearrangement joins TRBV7-2 to TRBJ1-1; D not certain. The sample was CD4+ T cells sorted from blood. The receptor comes from a human donor in good health. The CDR3 sequence is CASRTPNTEAFF. The CDR3 DNA reads as TGTGCCAGCAGGACCCCGAACACTGAAGCTTTCTTT.